This TCR beta chain was identified in a study of blood T cell repertoires in COVID-19. Across the whole study: Acute and convalescent COVID-19 specimens originated in the United States, Italy and Spain. Sources were T cells, B-cell-depleted T cells, or PBMCs; the material itself was cDNA or gDNA.

Per the original data handling: Amplification with reference gene primers provided the estimates of nucleated cell counts. Only in-frame clones appear in the TCRdb table, and some are missing; sequencing was by immunoSEQ multiplex PCR. V, J and clone size are taken as reported in that table, and D and trimming were inferred from the DNA itself. Here the sample spans under 200,000 clones, 82% being singletons. V was pared by 7 bases and J by 9 bases, with 14 bases between. CDR1 is SGHRS, CDR2 YFSETQ, per germline. The length of the CDR3 is 13 residues. Participants' own reports of clinical history determined their cohort assignment.

Sequenced material: PBMCs or T cells enriched from blood (not recorded which). The receptor's source is a woman between 55 and 75 years old with acute COVID-19. The gene calls are TRBV5-1 and TRBJ1-6; D is unclear. The chain's CDR3 is CASCRDLGSPLHF. The CDR3 nucleotides read TGCGCCAGCTGTCGGGATTTGGGTTCACCCCTCCACTTT.